The source of this T cell receptor (beta chain) is a study of T cell changes during pregnancy in multiple sclerosis. The CDR3 consists of 13 residues. In germline, CDR1 is MNHEY, CDR2 SVGAGI. V lost 7 bases, J lost 8 bases, and 17 bases lay in between. Only in-frame clones appear in the TCRdb table, and some are missing; sequencing was by immunoSEQ multiplex PCR. Of 110,000 or so clones in the sample, 85% to 95% were seen once. The sequence was collected from a female donor with multiple sclerosis, enrolled in a pregnancy study. The chain couples TRBV6-5 to TRBJ1-1; tentative D call: TRBD1 (5 bases). This material consisted of peripheral blood, taken before pregnancy. The CDR3 region is CASTPPGGVEAFF. The CDR3 coding sequence is TGTGCCAGCACCCCTCCCGGGGGTGTCGAAGCTTTCTTT.